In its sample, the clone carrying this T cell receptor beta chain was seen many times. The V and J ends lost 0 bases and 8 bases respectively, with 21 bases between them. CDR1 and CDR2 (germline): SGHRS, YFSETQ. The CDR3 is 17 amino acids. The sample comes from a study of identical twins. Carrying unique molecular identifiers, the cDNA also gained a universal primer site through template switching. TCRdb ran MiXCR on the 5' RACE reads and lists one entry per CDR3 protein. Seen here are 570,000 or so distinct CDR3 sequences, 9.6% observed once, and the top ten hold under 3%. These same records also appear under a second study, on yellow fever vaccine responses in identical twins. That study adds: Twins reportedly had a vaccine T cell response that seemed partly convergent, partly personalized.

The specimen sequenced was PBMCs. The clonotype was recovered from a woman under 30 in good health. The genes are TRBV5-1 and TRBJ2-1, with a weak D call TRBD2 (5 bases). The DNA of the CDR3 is TGCGCCAGCAGCTTGGGGCTGACTATAACCCCTAGGGATGAGCAGTTCTTC. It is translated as CASSLGLTITPRDEQFF.